This TCR beta chain was identified in a study of blood T cell repertoires in COVID-19. Repertoires were generated with immunoSEQ multiplex PCR, while TCRdb's copy carries only in-frame clones and drops some. This sample has 200,000 to 250,000 clones, with 75% to 85% found just once. CDR1 and CDR2 (germline): KGHSH, LQKENI. With 3 bases removed from V and 1 base from J, the gap between germline ends came to 12 bases. CDR3 length: 15 residues. Sequencing used peripheral blood. The TCR sequence derives from a man in his forties or fifties with active or convalescent COVID-19. The J gene is TRBJ1-1, the V gene TRBV18, with D possibly TRBD1 on 5 matching bases. Here the CDR3 DNA reads TGTGCCAGCTCACCTGGCCCAACAGGGAACACTGAAGCTTTCTTT. Its protein is CASSPGPTGNTEAFF.